The source of this T cell receptor (beta chain) is a study of blood T cell repertoires in COVID-19. The overall study: There were acute and convalescent COVID-19 samples, and they came from the United States, Italy and Spain. Nucleic acid was either cDNA or gDNA, and it came from T cells, B-cell-depleted T cells, or PBMCs.

As handled by the study authors: The assay estimated nucleated cells by amplifying reference gene primers. The method was immunoSEQ multiplex PCR; TCRdb's version includes in-frame clones alone and lacks a portion of them. The DNA gave D and trimming, while V, J and clone size come from that table. The sample lists 74,000 or so clones; around 90% were seen once. Sequenced input: peripheral blood. This receptor was taken from a human donor in a cohort sampled during active COVID-19.

CDR3 sequence reads: CASSYSRVAYEQYF. In DNA, the CDR3 is TGTGCCAGCAGTTACTCGAGGGTAGCCTACGAGCAGTACTTC. The chain couples TRBV6-2 or TRBV6-3 to TRBJ2-7; maybe TRBD2 (5 bases). The CDR3 contains 14 residues. V lost 0 bases and J 2 bases, leaving 8 bases between the germline ends. From germline, CDR1 is MNHEY and CDR2 SVGEGT.